This TCR beta chain is drawn from a study of OX40 agonist ivuxolimab in advanced cancers. Looking at the study overall: The dose of intravenous ivuxolimab that patients received every 2 weeks ranged from 0.01 to 10 mg/kg. Partial responses, seen in three patients, involved one hepatocellular carcinoma and two cutaneous melanomas.

The assay was immunoSEQ multiplex PCR, and TCRdb's table has in-frame clones only and misses some. This sample has 130,000 or so clones, with 90% to 95% found just once. V was clipped by 2 bases and J by 0 bases, with 14 bases between them. This CDR3 is 18 amino acids long. Germline V gives CDR1 SGHVS, CDR2 FQNEAQ. This TCR came from an adult with an advanced solid tumor such as melanoma, head and neck, liver or kidney cancer. The genes are TRBV7-8 and TRBJ2-6; D is ambiguous. The sequenced sample was CD4+ or CD8+ T cells sorted from blood, obtained in a trial of the OX40 agonist ivuxolimab. The CDR3, as DNA: TGTGCCAGCAGCTTATATCAGCTAATAGGCTCTGGGGCCAACGTCCTGACTTTC. It is translated as CASSLYQLIGSGANVLTF. The full variable domain, its missing parts supplied by reference TRBV7-8 and TRBJ2-6, is GAGVSQSPRYKVAKRGQDVALRCDPISGHVSLFWYQQALGQGPEFLTYFQNEAQLDKSGLPSDRFFAERPEGSVSTLKIQRTQQEDSAVYLCASSLYQLIGSGANVLTFGAGSRLTVL.